This T cell receptor (beta chain) stems from a study of OX40 agonist ivuxolimab in advanced cancers. Whole-study results and caveats: Nonresponders, in some cases, also had low normalized T-cell clonal expansion. Expanded clones were, on average, more numerous among CD8+ T cells than CD4+. In the 0.1 to 3.0 mg/kg range, CD4+ and CD8+ blood T cells had expanded clonally by week 6.

Blood was sampled at baseline, cycle 4 day 1, and cycle 7 day 1. Worth noting for this clone: Antigen specificity is unknown.

There are 15 residues in the CDR3. Germline V lookup: CDR1 LNHDA, CDR2 SQIVND (reference sequence). Trimming left V 1 base short and J 8 bases short, with 15 bases between. TCRdb's table, derived via immunoSEQ multiplex PCR, lists solely in-frame clones and lacks some. Among some 45,000 clones listed, around 88% were seen once. The sequenced sample was CD4+ or CD8+ T cells sorted from blood, obtained in a trial of the OX40 agonist ivuxolimab. The genes are TRBV19 and TRBJ2-4, with D uncertain. This clonotype was obtained from an adult with an advanced solid tumor such as melanoma, head and neck, liver or kidney cancer. Here the CDR3 DNA reads TGTGCCAGTAGTATAGTTTGGGATCCGAACTACATTCAGTACTTC. Amino acids: CASSIVWDPNYIQYF.